This TCR beta chain came from a study of siplizumab effects on memory and regulatory T cells. Study-wide points: A minor share of alloreactive clones matched unstimulated subsets. Mappable alloreactive CD4+ clones were on average 68.8% Treg-derived with siplizumab, roughly 30% in controls. Naive T cells apparently outstripped memory cells in diversity and seemed major alloresponse contributors.

Sequencing of each sample assayed some 9.4 x 10^4 TCR templates. Profiling relied on immunoSEQ multiplex PCR, and the TCRdb table lists in-frame clones only, not all of them. The data contain some 100,000 clones, roughly nine tenths of them singletons. A word on this clone: What it recognizes is unknown.

The CDR3 contains 13 residues. Per germline, CDR1 LNHDA and CDR2 SQIVND (reference sequence). J was trimmed by 5 bases and V by 6 bases; bases with no gene match: 7. The V call is TRBV19, the J call TRBJ2-7, with TRBD2 identical over 7 bases. This TCR came from a human donor in good health. The material sequenced was Tregs sorted from blood. This CDR3 is CASSGGITDEQYF. CDR3 nucleotide sequence: TGTGCCAGTAGCGGGGGGATAACTGACGAGCAGTACTTC.